This TCR beta chain was profiled in a study of cytomegalovirus exposure and HLA in healthy donors. Study-wide points: The study had only CMV serostatus as immune exposure information.

In the PCR, 60 Vbeta and 13 Jbeta primers were used. Here immunoSEQ multiplex PCR was the method, and the copy in TCRdb shows in-frame clones only, minus some. The sample lists some 160,000 clones, under 85% seen once, with approximately 1.6% in the top ten. Germline lookup yields CDR1 LNHDA and CDR2 SQIVND (reference sequence). This CDR3 region has 13 residues. The germline V and J ends were trimmed by 6 bases and 4 bases, with 10 bases remaining between them. In regard to this clone: The target antigen is unknown.

This clonotype was obtained from a woman in her twenties or thirties in good health and CMV-seronegative. This chain uses TRBV19 with TRBJ2-1; D may be TRBD1 (6 bases). Sequenced input: PBMCs. The CDR3 nucleotides read TGTGCCAGTAGAACAGGGCAATACAATGAGCAGTTCTTC. Residues: CASRTGQYNEQFF.